The 14 T cell receptor beta chains below come from one sample, sequenced in a study of OX40 agonist ivuxolimab in advanced cancers. Method: immunoSEQ multiplex PCR; TCRdb's copy keeps in-frame clones and lacks some. There are tens of thousands of clones in the sample; around 87% occur only once, and around 0.97% lies in the top ten. The specimen was CD4+ or CD8+ T cells sorted from blood, collected in a trial of the OX40 agonist ivuxolimab. The receptor set was obtained from an adult with an advanced solid tumor such as melanoma, head and neck, liver or kidney cancer.

The V and J genes are TRBV6-6 and TRBJ1-5; possibly TRBD1 for D (6 bases). Germline values: CDR1 MNHNY, CDR2 SVGAGI (reference sequence). Trimming pared 5 bases from V and 1 base from J, leaving 12 bases between. CDR3 size: 15 residues. CDR3 amino acids: CASSRDIFSNQPQHF. The CDR3, as DNA: TGTGCCAGCAGTCGGGACATCTTCAGCAATCAGCCCCAGCATTTT.

The V and J genes are TRBV7-2 and TRBJ2-5, with 7 bases identical to TRBD2. The V gene's germline CDR1 is SGHTA and CDR2 FQGNSA. The V and J ends lost 2 bases and 5 bases, in that order; junction bases with no gene match: 8. The CDR3 runs 15 residues. In nucleotides, the CDR3 is TGTGCCAGCAGCTTACCACCAGCGGGGCGGGAGACCCAGTACTTC. It is translated as CASSLPPAGRETQYF.

The chain employs TRBV6-1 and TRBJ1-2, with D maybe TRBD1 (6 bases). V lost 8 bases to trimming and J lost 2 bases, with 9 bases between them. Looked up from germline, CDR1 is MNHNS and CDR2 is SASEGT. CDR3 length: 12 amino acids. This CDR3 reads CASPQGNYGYTF. CDR3 DNA: TGTGCCAGCCCACAGGGAAACTATGGCTACACCTTC.

V gene TRBV30 combines with J gene TRBJ2-5; D is ambiguous. Germline assignment: CDR1 GTSNPN and CDR2 SVGIG (reference sequence). Between the trimmed V and J ends, which lost 0 bases and 1 base, there was a span of 6 bases. The CDR3 runs 13 residues. The CDR3 sequence: CAWSVQPQETQYF. The CDR3 DNA is TGTGCCTGGAGTGTGCAACCCCAAGAGACCCAGTACTTC.

The chain has TRBV10-3 and TRBJ2-7; 11 bases match TRBD2. V was clipped by 6 bases and J by 1 base; unmatched bases: 5. CDR1 is ENHRY, CDR2 SYGVKD, per germline. There are 15 residues in the CDR3. The CDR3 coding sequence is TGTGCCATCAGGGCAACTAGCGGGAGATCCTACGAGCAGTACTTC. Protein: CAIRATSGRSYEQYF.

The J gene is TRBJ2-3, the V gene TRBV11-3, with D perhaps given as TRBD1 or TRBD2 (5 bases each). The germline CDR1 and CDR2 sequences are SGHNT and YENEEA. The CDR3 consists of 14 residues. V was shortened by 3 bases and J by 3 bases, with 10 bases between the two germline ends. The CDR3 protein is CASSFSGTTDTQYF. CDR3 in DNA: TGTGCCAGCAGCTTTTCTGGGACGACAGATACGCAGTATTTT.

The chain's CDR3 is CASSLKNRGFGNTIYF. Written as DNA, the CDR3 is TGTGCCAGCAGCTTAAAAAACAGGGGCTTTGGAAACACCATATATTTT. The chain has TRBV13 and TRBJ1-3; TRBD1 aligns across 7 bases. CDR3 length: 16 amino acids. CDR1 and CDR2 (germline): PRHDT, FYEKMQ (reference sequence). Trimming removed 2 bases from V and 3 bases from J; junction bases left unmatched: 7.

The chain combines TRBV7-9 with TRBJ2-7; D might be TRBD1 or TRBD2, each matching 5 bases. Germline V CDR1 and CDR2: SEHNR, FQNEAQ (reference sequence). This CDR3 spans 14 amino acids. Trimming left V 2 bases short and J 9 bases short, with 17 bases between. CDR3 DNA sequence: TGTGCCAGCAGCTTACCCCTCTCTTCTGGGGGGCAGTACTTC. As protein: CASSLPLSSGGQYF.

With regard to this clone: It is unclear where the CDR3 begins or ends on the DNA, so no DNA is shown, and the CDR3 is as TCRdb lists it. The V and J genes are TRBV5-4 and TRBJ1-2; the table's D gene call, TRBD1, was not cross checked with the DNA. CDR1 and CDR2 (germline): SGHNT, YYREEE (reference sequence). The CDR3 is 16 amino acids long, termini counted. The CDR3 protein is CASSVGQGASFLGSTF.

V gene TRBV6-5 combines with J gene TRBJ1-2; 7 positions match TRBD1. The germline V gene encodes CDR1 MNHEY and CDR2 SVGAGI. The V segment lost 6 bases and the J segment 0 bases; nucleotides outside the gene matches: 7. This CDR3 has 15 residues. This chain's CDR3 is CASRPGQLSNYGYTF. The CDR3 nucleotides read TGTGCCAGCAGACCGGGACAGCTCTCTAACTATGGCTACACCTTC.

This clone was found a few times. Other DNA sequences from this sample encode an identical CDR3 as well. The rearrangement links TRBV30 to TRBJ1-5, with unresolved D. V was clipped by 0 bases and J by 2 bases, with 5 bases between them. The CDR3 sequence is 13 residues long. In germline, CDR1 is GTSNPN, CDR2 SVGIG (reference sequence). This CDR3 reads CAWSVKGNQPQHF. CDR3 bases: TGTGCCTGGAGTGTAAAGGGCAATCAGCCCCAGCATTTT.

The DNA of the CDR3 is TGTGCCAGCCCCTTGGTTAGACCTCAGTACTTC. Encoded protein: CASPLVRPQYF. This chain uses TRBV5-8 with TRBJ2-4; D is unclear. The CDR3 totals 11 residues. The germline V and J ends were trimmed by 7 bases and 12 bases, with 14 bases remaining between them. Germline V gene data show CDR1 as SGHTS and CDR2 as YDEGEE.

The chain links TRBV2 to TRBJ1-4; TRBD1 matches 8 bases. The ends lost 5 bases at V and 8 bases at J; junction bases unmatched: 13. The CDR3 runs 16 residues. Germline lookup yields CDR1 SNHLY and CDR2 FYNNEI. The CDR3 nucleotides are TGTGCCAGCAGTTCAAACCCGGGACAGGTGGAAGAAAAACTGTTTTTT. It is translated as CASSSNPGQVEEKLFF.

The chain uses TRBV7-3 and TRBJ2-5; D perhaps matches TRBD1 (5 bases). V was cut by 2 bases and J by 9 bases, with 13 bases left in between. Germline V gene data show CDR1 as SGHTA and CDR2 as FQGTGA. CDR3 length: 13 residues. CDR3 in DNA: TGTGCCAGCAGCTTAGGGGCGGATCGGGCCCAGTACTTC. Translating it yields CASSLGADRAQYF.